This T cell receptor (beta chain) was sequenced in a study of T cell clonotyping in hematopoietic cell transplantation (dated by TCRdb to about 2021). Context from the whole study: Pretransplant samples from recipients were collected after cytoreduction. The study collected around 130 blood samples from approximately 32 consecutive transplant recipients and their related donors. Recruitment of patients ran from September 2015 to early 2017, and follow-up continued until September 2020 or until death. What the research found in general, with its limitations: Broader TCR repertoire diversity after transplant was predicted by Inverse Simpson Index values from donors and from recipients before transplant. The sample size was limited and the cells went unsorted, which meant the CD4 and CD8 repertoire contributions could not be told apart. A decrease in recipient TCR diversity was observed after transplant, and a progressive increase in pathologically expanded clonotypes was seen from day 30 to day 180. Just a small fraction of recipient repertoires overlapped with donor repertoires, and more than 95% appeared de novo at the given depth.

The time point label here, explained by the study, means: recipient sample about 28 days before transplant, after cytoreduction. Blood samples were obtained from recipients approximately 28 days before transplant and at days 30, 100 and 180 after transplant. Nuclei Lysis Solution was used to extract genomic DNA from fresh or cryopreserved unfractionated peripheral blood mononuclear cells. In the case of this clone: It has no known antigen specificity. Base-call qualities are not available, and no considerably larger clone is one nucleotide away.

The CDR3 goes from the cysteine to the phenylalanine over 13 residues. Only the CDR3 DNA stays, 39 bases, in frame from base 1. Trimming removed 3 bases from V and 3 bases from J, leaving 9 bases between the germline ends. Via the germline V gene, CDR1 is SGDLS and CDR2 YYNGEE. With the immunoSEQ assay, which is a bias-controlled multiplex PCR relying on V- and J-specific primers, TCR beta CDR3 regions were amplified from genomic DNA. A second PCR step added a proprietary barcode and Illumina adapter sequences to the CDR3 amplicons. An Illumina MiSeq instrument was used for sequencing of the CDR3 libraries. Under the source paper's analysis protocol: Export and quality control were done with immunoSEQ Analyzer 3.0, while downstream analyses used R Bioconductor and Immunarch. Only productive rearrangements within the normalized downsampled data set were used in the calculation of repertoire metrics. In the normalized cohort, clonotypes with more than 5 templates were defined as pathologically expanded. The Inverse Simpson Index served as the measure of repertoire diversity. The non-normalized data set was used for CMV-specificity analyses so that all clonotypes could be captured. As stored in TCRdb, this immuneACCESS dataset retains in-frame rearrangements with V and J assigned. A fraction of the clones does not appear; measured against another copy, unresolved V genes explain less than half of the discrepancy, and the remainder lacks a known reason. V and J calls and clone size are copied from that table; D and trimming were computed from the DNA. The sample table lists around 28,000 clones, roughly 91% of them with a count of one. The ten largest clones represent more than 2% of the sample.

The chain uses TRBV9 and TRBJ1-1; there is no confident call for the D gene. The sample here was peripheral blood mononuclear cells, taken before stem cell transplant. This TCR was recovered from a man aged 45 to 65 with acute myeloid leukemia. Some clones in this sample may be carry-over from other donors' samples. The CDR3 region reads CASSALTDTEAFF. Here is the DNA: TGTGCCAGCAGCGCCCTGACGGACACTGAAGCTTTCTTT.